A single sample gave rise to the 20 T cell receptor beta chains below, sequenced in a study of T cell clusters in autoimmune cytopenias (dated by TCRdb to between 2018 and 2021). Sequenced using an Illumina MiSeq. TRB rearrangements were amplified by multiplex PCR using a touch-down protocol with TRB-A and TRB-B primer pools mixed in one tube. TCRdb reprocessed the reads and assigns one entry to each CDR3 protein sequence, leaving out DNA. This sample's table lists about 1,000 distinct CDR3 sequences. Around 56% of the sample belongs to the ten largest clones. For each sample, TRB amplification used 200 to 300 ng of peripheral blood genomic DNA, equal to approximately 38,000 genome equivalents. The sample consisted of peripheral blood. These receptors were taken from a human donor with an autoimmune cytopenia or autoimmune hepatitis (not recorded which).

Frequency places this clonotype as medium-sized. This chain connects TRBV6-6 to TRBJ2-3; TCRdb selects TRBD1, and the lack of DNA leaves this call unchecked. CDR1 is MNHNY, CDR2 SVGAGI, per germline (reference sequence). The CDR3 has 15 amino acids. The CDR3 sequence is CASSYAGRGTDTQYF.

This chain uses TRBV27 with TRBJ2-7; as DNA is missing, the TRBD2 call by TCRdb cannot be tested. Germline-derived CDR1 and CDR2 are MNHEY and SMNVEV (reference sequence). The CDR3 contains 16 residues. CDR3 residues: CASSDHIPAGKHEQYF.

V gene TRBV5-1 combines with J gene TRBJ2-7. The CDR3 contains 14 residues. Germline V gene lookup returns CDR1 SGHRS and CDR2 YFSETQ. CDR3 sequence: CASSLEVASYEQYF.

The chain is built from TRBV7-7 and TRBJ2-1; TCRdb calls TRBD2, which cannot be checked without DNA. Germline CDR1 is SSHAT and CDR2 is FNYEAQ (reference sequence). The CDR3 spans 16 residues. The CDR3: CASSSGTSGSKNEQFF.

This chain links TRBV4-2 with TRBJ2-1; the D gene TCRdb calls, TRBD2, cannot be checked with no DNA. The germline gives CDR1 LGHNA, CDR2 YNFKEQ. The CDR3 extends over 17 amino acids. CDR3 loop: CASSQETGLAAYNEQFF.

Its frequency marks this clonotype as medium-sized. This CDR3 reads CASSYGWGGSSPLHF. The chain has TRBV6-2 or TRBV6-3 and TRBJ1-6; TCRdb returns TRBD1, unconfirmable since there is no DNA. This CDR3 is built from 15 residues. Germline V gene data show CDR1 as MNHEY and CDR2 as SVGEGT.

This chain uses TRBV10-2 with TRBJ2-7; checking the TCRdb D call of TRBD1 is not possible without DNA. The CDR3 is 13 amino acids. In germline, CDR1 is WSHSY, CDR2 SAAADI. CDR3 residues: CASRARGGNEQYF.

This clonotype shows up as medium-sized by frequency. The chain recombines TRBV4-2 with TRBJ1-3; TCRdb outputs TRBD1, but without DNA this stays unchecked. Germline loops: CDR1 LGHNA, CDR2 YNFKEQ. The CDR3 is made up of 14 amino acids. The CDR3 reads CASSPNRGEATIYF.

This clonotype is medium-sized by frequency. V gene TRBV6-4 combines with J gene TRBJ2-3; TCRdb designates TRBD2, a call that cannot be tested without DNA. The germline CDR1 and CDR2 sequences are MRHNA and SNTAGT. This CDR3 comprises 13 residues. CDR3 sequence reads: CASGAGHTDTQYF.

This clonotype ranks as medium-sized in terms of frequency. The chain joins TRBV10-3 to TRBJ1-2. From germline, CDR1 is ENHRY and CDR2 SYGVKD. The CDR3 loop spans 16 amino acids. This chain's CDR3 is CAISESMMKPNYGYTF.

This clonotype ranks as medium-sized in terms of frequency. The chain joins TRBV5-6 to TRBJ1-1. Germline-derived CDR1 and CDR2 are SGHDT and YYEEEE. CDR3 size: 13 residues. The chain's CDR3 is CASSSDLNTEAFF.

In terms of frequency, this clonotype is medium-sized. V is TRBV6-1 and J is TRBJ1-4; the D gene TCRdb calls, TRBD1, cannot be checked with no DNA. The CDR3 covers 13 residues. Germline values: CDR1 MNHNS, CDR2 SASEGT. The CDR3 spells CASRQVANEKLFF.

This clonotype registers medium-sized by frequency. The CDR3 sequence: CASTTSGGNEQFF. V usage is TRBV19 and J usage is TRBJ2-1; there is no DNA to check the TCRdb D call of TRBD2. CDR1 and CDR2 (germline): LNHDA, SQIVND (reference sequence). The CDR3 loop spans 13 amino acids.

This clonotype is classed as large by frequency. This chain links TRBV18 with TRBJ2-3; TCRdb's D call of TRBD2 is untestable without DNA. CDR1 and CDR2 (germline): KGHSH, LQKENI. This CDR3 is built from 14 residues. The CDR3 sequence is CASSPGRAPDTQYF. The full variable domain, rest sourced from reference TRBV18 and TRBJ2-3, is NAGVMQNPRHLVRRRGQEARLRCSPMKGHSHVYWYRQLPEEGLKFMVYLQKENIIDESGMPKERFSAEFPKEGPSILRIQQVVRGDSAAYFCASSPGRAPDTQYFGPGTRLTVL.

Measured by frequency, this clonotype is medium-sized. J is TRBJ1-5 and V is TRBV6-5; TCRdb names TRBD1, which stays unverified in the absence of DNA. The CDR3 is made up of 14 amino acids. Germline CDR1 is MNHEY and CDR2 is SVGAGI. CDR3 protein: CASSTSGGIQPQHF.

Frequency places this clonotype as medium-sized (0.01 to 0.1%). CDR3 protein: CASSAGQGNTEAFF. The chain uses TRBV18 and TRBJ1-1; TCRdb reports TRBD1, a call that lacks DNA to check it against. The CDR3 is made up of 14 amino acids. Germline lookup yields CDR1 KGHSH and CDR2 LQKENI.

This sequence joins TRBV11-2 and TRBJ1-2; no DNA is available, so the TRBD1 call from TCRdb remains unchecked. This CDR3 has 18 residues. Germline CDR1 reads SGHAT; CDR2 reads FQNNGV. This CDR3 reads CASSPLTGEAYENYGYTF.

This clonotype shows up as medium-sized by frequency. The chain carries TRBV27 and TRBJ2-5; absent DNA, TCRdb's TRBD2 call cannot be checked. The CDR3 runs to 17 residues. From germline, CDR1 is MNHEY and CDR2 SMNVEV (reference sequence). CDR3 residues: CASSSSGGAGWQETQYF.

The chain links TRBV5-1 to TRBJ2-7; the D gene TCRdb calls, TRBD1, cannot be checked with no DNA. Germline values: CDR1 SGHRS, CDR2 YFSETQ. This CDR3 is 15 amino acids long. This chain's CDR3 is CASSAGQGSAYEQYF.

V usage is TRBV9 and J usage is TRBJ1-6; TCRdb proposes TRBD1, but this gene call is untestable without DNA. CDR3 size: 14 residues. In germline, CDR1 is SGDLS, CDR2 YYNGEE. This chain's CDR3 is CASNPGDRSSPLHF.